The next 29 T cell receptor beta chains were all read from a single sample in a study of control samples from healthy donors and cancer patients. The method was immunoSEQ multiplex PCR; TCRdb's version includes in-frame clones alone and lacks a portion of them. The data hold about 59,000 clones, with about 92% observed a single time. Sequencing used PBMCs. Every receptor here comes from a man aged 35 to 55 with colorectal cancer.

This clone occurred once. J is TRBJ1-5 and V is TRBV5-8, with a possible D match to TRBD1 (5 bases). Between the trimmed V and J ends, which lost 6 bases and 3 bases, there was a span of 19 bases. The CDR3 loop spans 16 amino acids. CDR1 and CDR2 from the germline V gene are SGHTS and YDEGEE. The DNA for the CDR3 is TGTGCCAGCAACCGTGGTTGGGGGGGGTCCAATCAGCCCCAGCATTTT. It is translated as CASNRGWGGSNQPQHF.

This chain links TRBV7-9 with TRBJ2-7; TRBD1 or TRBD2 may be the D gene (5 bases each). V lost 4 bases and J lost 3, with 13 bases in between. Germline CDR1 SEHNR, CDR2 FQNEAQ (reference sequence). CDR3 size: 14 residues. CDR3 nucleotides: TGTGCCAGCAGCTCGGGGCTACTCTACTACGAGCAGTACTTC. Its translation: CASSSGLLYYEQYF. Using reference TRBV7-9 and TRBJ2-7 for the parts outside the CDR3, the full variable domain is DTGVSQNPRHKITKRGQNVTFRCDPISEHNRLYWYRQTLGQGPEFLTYFQNEAQLEKSRLLSDRFSAERPKGSFSTLEIQRTEQGDSAMYLCASSSGLLYYEQYFGPGTRLTVT.

The V and J genes are TRBV7-9 and TRBJ1-1; D gene unclear. Trimming took 5 bases from V and 1 from J, leaving 11 bases between them. This CDR3 contains 14 residues. CDR1 SEHNR and CDR2 FQNEAQ come from the germline V gene (reference sequence). The CDR3 reads CASSPRTANTEAFF. The CDR3 nucleotides are TGTGCCAGCAGCCCTCGGACGGCGAACACTGAAGCTTTCTTT.

The chain is built from TRBV5-1 and TRBJ2-7; no firm D call. The CDR3 loop spans 16 amino acids. V was pared by 0 bases and J by 6 bases, with 19 bases between. The germline V gene encodes CDR1 SGHRS and CDR2 YFSETQ. CDR3 region: CASSLDQANPGGEQYF. CDR3 bases: TGCGCCAGCAGCTTGGATCAGGCCAACCCCGGCGGCGAGCAGTACTTC.

This rearrangement joins TRBV4-2 to TRBJ2-5; tentatively, D is TRBD1 (7 bases). The CDR3 has 15 amino acids. CDR1 LGHNA and CDR2 YNFKEQ come from the germline V gene. V shed 3 bases and J shed 2 bases, with 13 bases lying between them. CDR3 nucleotides: TGTGCCAGCAGCCAGGAGGGACAGAATCAAGAGACCCAGTACTTC. Its translation is CASSQEGQNQETQYF.

V gene TRBV3-1 (or the pseudogene TRBV3-2) combines with J gene TRBJ1-1; perhaps TRBD1 as D (6 bases). The V end was cut by 4 bases, the J end by 0 bases, with 12 bases between. Germline CDR1 reads LGHDT; CDR2 reads YNNKEL (reference sequence). The CDR3 has 15 residues. CDR3 bases: TGTGCCAGCAGCCTAATGGACAGATTGAACACTGAAGCTTTCTTT. Amino acid sequence: CASSLMDRLNTEAFF.

The genes are TRBV4-3 and TRBJ1-1; no reliable D call. V was pared by 1 base and J by 1 base, with 7 bases between. The V gene's germline CDR1 is LGHNA and CDR2 YSLEER. This CDR3 contains 14 residues. The CDR3 DNA sequence: TGCGCCAGCAGCCAAGTATGGGGGAACACTGAAGCTTTCTTT. Translating gives CASSQVWGNTEAFF.

This chain connects TRBV2 to TRBJ1-5, with TRBD1 identical over 8 bases. Germline CDR1 and CDR2: SNHLY and FYNNEI. V dropped 6 bases and J dropped 4; count of bases not matched to a gene: 8. CDR3 size: 15 residues. The CDR3 loop reads CASRSGDRPNQPQHF. CDR3 sequence (DNA): TGTGCCAGCAGATCGGGGGACAGGCCAAATCAGCCCCAGCATTTT.

The rearrangement joins TRBV7-3 to TRBJ2-6, with D perhaps assigned TRBD1 or TRBD2 (5 bases each). Germline V CDR1 and CDR2: SGHTA, FQGTGA. V was pared by 5 bases and J by 4 bases, with 15 bases between. The CDR3 spans 16 residues. CDR3 in amino acids: CASSLTGGTGANVLTF. In DNA, the CDR3 is TGTGCCAGCAGCCTCACAGGAGGAACCGGGGCCAACGTCCTGACTTTC.

This rearrangement joins TRBV29-1 to TRBJ1-2; the D is unclear. CDR1 is SQVTM and CDR2 is ANQGSEA in the germline V gene. This CDR3 has 11 residues. V was clipped by 3 bases and J by 8 bases, with 10 bases between them. CDR3 coding DNA: TGCAGCGTTGAGGACTTCCAGGGCTACACCTTC. Amino acid sequence: CSVEDFQGYTF.

The chain combines TRBV6-5 with TRBJ2-7, with TRBD1 matching over 7 bases. This CDR3 has 15 amino acids. The ends lost 5 bases at V and 2 bases at J; junction bases unmatched: 9. Germline loops: CDR1 MNHEY, CDR2 SVGAGI. The chain's CDR3 is CASSRITGVAYEQYF. The CDR3 bases are TGTGCCAGCAGTCGCATTACAGGGGTCGCCTACGAGCAGTACTTC.

This chain joins TRBV5-4 and TRBJ2-1; D is ambiguous. V dropped 4 bases and J dropped 5 bases, with 13 bases sitting between them. CDR3 length equals 14 residues. Germline values: CDR1 SGHNT, CDR2 YYREEE (reference sequence). The CDR3 bases are TGTGCCAGCAGCCCCCAGGACCGAAACAATGAGCAGTTCTTC. Its protein product is CASSPQDRNNEQFF.

This clone has only one observation. The chain is built from TRBV19 and TRBJ1-2; D call uncertain. V lost 10 bases and J lost 4, with 19 bases in between. Looked up from germline, CDR1 is LNHDA and CDR2 is SQIVND (reference sequence). This CDR3 spans 14 amino acids. The CDR3 loop reads CATEDGPQGYGYTF. The DNA of the CDR3 is TGTGCCACCGAAGACGGTCCGCAAGGCTATGGCTACACCTTC.

The chain carries TRBV7-3 and TRBJ2-2; 7 bases fit TRBD1. CDR3 length: 16 amino acids. The germline V gene encodes CDR1 SGHTA and CDR2 FQGTGA. V was clipped by 1 base and J by 5 bases; unmatched bases: 7. This CDR3 reads CASSLKAGGATGELFF. CDR3 nucleotides: TGTGCCAGCAGCTTAAAAGCAGGGGGAGCAACCGGGGAGCTGTTTTTT.

The chain combines TRBV5-1 with TRBJ1-6; D remains ambiguous. The germline V and J ends were trimmed by 1 base and 0 bases, with 8 bases remaining between them. Germline lookup yields CDR1 SGHRS and CDR2 YFSETQ. The CDR3 sequence is 16 residues long. CDR3 coding DNA: TGCGCCAGCAGCTTGCAGCTAAGCTCCTATAATTCACCCCTCCACTTT. This codes for CASSLQLSSYNSPLHF.

J is TRBJ1-1 and V is TRBV9, with 10 bases aligning to TRBD1. This CDR3 has 17 residues. With 0 bases clipped from V and 1 base from J, the junction kept 6 bases outside the gene matches. CDR1 is SGDLS, CDR2 YYNGEE, per germline. The CDR3 DNA reads as TGTGCCAGCAGCGTAGCGGGACAGGGGCCATGGAACACTGAAGCTTTCTTT. It codes for CASSVAGQGPWNTEAFF.

The chain links TRBV27 to TRBJ2-7; tentative D call: TRBD2 (6 bases). V was pared by 3 bases and J by 4 bases, with 7 bases between. The CDR3 is 12 residues long. CDR1 is MNHEY and CDR2 is SMNVEV in the germline V gene (reference sequence). CDR3: CASSFGGYEQYF. CDR3 DNA sequence: TGTGCCAGCAGTTTTGGAGGGTACGAGCAGTACTTC.

The chain employs TRBV2 and TRBJ2-7; a possible D gene is TRBD1 (5 bases). The CDR3 covers 14 residues. Trimming removed 5 bases at V and 2 bases at J, with 13 bases between. From germline, CDR1 is SNHLY and CDR2 FYNNEI. The CDR3 region has the DNA TGTGCCAGCAGTCGGACATTCTTAGCCTACGAGCAGTACTTC. This sequence encodes CASSRTFLAYEQYF.

The CDR3 is CASSFDRAGNSPLHF. The DNA of the CDR3 is TGTGCCAGCAGCTTCGACCGGGCCGGAAATTCACCCCTCCACTTT. The chain is built from TRBV7-9 and TRBJ1-6; D is unresolved. Germline CDR1 is SEHNR and CDR2 is FQNEAQ (reference sequence). V was pared by 3 bases and J by 7 bases, with 13 bases between. The CDR3 has 15 residues.

This clone has just a few counts. The rearrangement uses TRBV7-3 and TRBJ1-6; no firm D call. V gave up 1 base and J gave up 5 bases, with 6 bases separating them. Germline CDR1 is SGHTA and CDR2 is FQGTGA. This CDR3 is 14 amino acids long. CDR3 sequence: CASSLSQDNSPLHF. CDR3 bases: TGTGCCAGCAGCTTAAGTCAGGATAATTCACCCCTCCACTTT.

With regard to this clone: Other DNA variants within this sample encode the same CDR3. V gene TRBV10-2 combines with J gene TRBJ1-5, with no clear D. The CDR3 is 14 amino acids. V was cut by 0 bases and J by 7 bases, with 10 bases left in between. CDR1 is WSHSY, CDR2 SAAADI, per germline. CDR3 DNA sequence: TGCGCCAGCAGTGAGTCGGCCTTAAGCCAGCCCCAGCATTTT. Translation: CASSESALSQPQHF.

The chain joins TRBV9 to TRBJ2-3; no reliable D call. The V end was cut by 4 bases, the J end by 0 bases, with 9 bases between. The CDR3 consists of 14 residues. Germline V gene data show CDR1 as SGDLS and CDR2 as YYNGEE. The CDR3 nucleotides read TGTGCCAGCAGCCCAGCGCCCAGCACAGATACGCAGTATTTT. The encoded protein is CASSPAPSTDTQYF.

In DNA, the CDR3 is TGTGCCAGCAGCCCCACCGACAGTTACGAGCAGTACTTC. Amino acid sequence: CASSPTDSYEQYF. The chain employs TRBV11-2 and TRBJ2-7; TRBD1 might be the D (5 bases). Per germline, CDR1 SGHAT and CDR2 FQNNGV. Trimming removed 5 bases from V and 4 bases from J, with 12 bases in between. The CDR3 loop spans 13 amino acids.

The chain has TRBV5-6 and TRBJ1-1; the D gene is possibly TRBD1 (5 bases). Trimming removed 0 bases at V and 4 bases at J, with 7 bases between. The CDR3 is 13 amino acids. Germline CDR1 is SGHDT and CDR2 is YYEEEE. CDR3 DNA: TGTGCCAGCAGCTTGGGACAGTTCACTGAAGCTTTCTTT. Protein product: CASSLGQFTEAFF.

This clone occurred once. The genes are TRBV19 and TRBJ2-7; D is possibly TRBD2 (5 bases). In germline, CDR1 is LNHDA, CDR2 SQIVND (reference sequence). The CDR3 runs to 13 residues. The V and J ends lost 5 bases and 6 bases respectively, with 14 bases between them. The CDR3 region has the DNA TGTGCCAGTAGTCCCTCCGGGGTTTCCGAGCAGTACTTC. Protein sequence: CASSPSGVSEQYF.

The V gene is TRBV19, the J gene TRBJ1-2; D gene unclear. The germline CDR1 and CDR2 sequences are LNHDA and SQIVND (reference sequence). The CDR3 loop spans 16 amino acids. Between the trimmed V and J ends, which lost 3 bases and 4 bases, there was a span of 18 bases. DNA for the CDR3: TGTGCCAGTAGTATCGATCCGGTGCGGCAGGTCTATGGCTACACCTTC. Encoded protein: CASSIDPVRQVYGYTF.

CDR3 residues: CASAGPGGRGSPLHF. DNA of the CDR3: TGTGCTAGTGCGGGTCCTGGGGGTAGGGGATCACCCCTCCACTTT. The rearrangement uses TRBV12-5 and TRBJ1-6; D might be TRBD1 (5 bases). In germline, CDR1 is LGHNT, CDR2 FRNRAP. This CDR3 region has 15 residues. Between the trimmed V and J ends, which lost 7 bases and 10 bases, there was a span of 20 bases.

The genes are TRBV18 and TRBJ2-5; no definite D call. The CDR3 runs 15 residues. Trimming took 0 bases from V and 5 from J, leaving 13 bases between them. CDR1 and CDR2 from the germline V gene are KGHSH and LQKENI. This chain's CDR3 is CASSPPGLSGETQYF. CDR3 in DNA: TGTGCCAGCTCACCACCGGGCCTGAGTGGGGAGACCCAGTACTTC.

In this sample, this clone turned up once. The rearrangement links TRBV7-8 to TRBJ1-1; no definite D call. The V and J ends lost 1 base and 5 bases respectively, with 8 bases between them. The CDR3 totals 13 residues. CDR1 is SGHVS, CDR2 FQNEAQ, per germline. CDR3: CASSLVQGTEAFF. The CDR3 nucleotides are TGTGCCAGCAGCTTAGTCCAAGGAACTGAAGCTTTCTTT.